This TCR beta chain originates from a study of T cells after yellow fever vaccination. As for the study in general: Those fractions that held only low numbers of cells were prepared using the SMART-Seq v4 Ultra Low Input RNA kit.

Researchers made TCR cDNA using 5'RACE template switching, and this step added a universal primer site and UMIs. TCRdb reprocessed the 5' RACE reads with MiXCR, giving one entry per CDR3 protein. The sample shows roughly 310,000 distinct CDR3 sequences, 8.7% of them seen only once. CDR1 is LGHNA and CDR2 is YSLEER in the germline V gene. The CDR3 has 15 residues. Between the trimmed V and J ends, which lost 2 bases and 10 bases, there was a span of 18 bases. This clonotype was counted ten times or more. The antigen remains unidentified. General study results and limits: Abundant clonotypes from the bulk population could contaminate FACS-sorted repertoires. Among all clonotypes, a small share was observed in both CD4 and CD8 compartments.

The sequence was collected from a man aged 18 to 35 who received the YFV17D yellow fever vaccine. The chain links TRBV4-3 to TRBJ2-1; D remains ambiguous. The sequenced sample was PBMCs, obtained on the day of the first yellow fever vaccination. The CDR3, as DNA: TGCGCCAGCAGCCAAACCCCCGACCCAGTTAGGGAGCAGTTCTTC. It encodes CASSQTPDPVREQFF.